This TCR beta chain was retrieved from a study of cytomegalovirus exposure and HLA in healthy donors. In the PCR, 60 Vbeta and 13 Jbeta primers were used. Method: immunoSEQ multiplex PCR; TCRdb's copy keeps in-frame clones and lacks some. The data hold about 200,000 clones, with 81% observed a single time. Germline lookup yields CDR1 SNHLY and CDR2 FYNNEI. The V and J ends lost 2 bases and 2 bases, in that order; junction bases with no gene match: 5. The CDR3 consists of 15 residues. The material sequenced was PBMCs. This rearrangement joins TRBV2 to TRBJ2-7, with 8 bases identical to TRBD1. This TCR came from a man aged 18 to 30 in good health and CMV-seronegative. The CDR3, as DNA: TGTGCCAGCAGTGAATGGCAGGGGGCTCCCTACGAGCAGTACTTC. Translated, it gives CASSEWQGAPYEQYF.